The 11 T cell receptor beta chains given below trace back to one sample, sequenced in a study of blood T cell repertoires in COVID-19 (dated by TCRdb to about 2020). Receptor amplification or capture employed the immunoSEQ multiplex PCR assay. TCRdb re-hosts the immuneACCESS table, in-frame sequences only. Its copies lack some clones; in the studies checked, an unresolved V gene accounts for under half of them, and the cause for the rest is not known. The sample includes more than 200,000 clones, with roughly 87% observed a single time. About 7% of the sample is taken by the ten largest. The sequenced sample was PBMCs or T cells enriched from blood (not recorded which). These receptors all stem from a man aged 25-45 years in a cohort exposed to, infected with or recovered from COVID-19 (not recorded which).

The chain is built from TRBV10-1 and TRBJ2-7; a possible D gene is TRBD1 (6 bases). V was trimmed by 4 bases and J by 5 bases, leaving 15 bases between them. Germline V lookup: CDR1 WNHNN, CDR2 SYGVQD (reference sequence). This CDR3 is built from 14 residues. The CDR3 region has the DNA TGCGCCAGCAGTGCCAGGGGCCGCTTCGACGAGCAGTACTTC. This gives the protein CASSARGRFDEQYF.

The chain couples TRBV7-9 to TRBJ1-4; D is possibly TRBD1 (5 bases). Germline loops: CDR1 SEHNR, CDR2 FQNEAQ (reference sequence). The CDR3 sequence is 15 residues long. V shed 5 bases and J shed 3 bases, with 13 bases lying between them. CDR3 protein: CASSKGLRANEKLFF. In DNA form, the CDR3 reads TGTGCCAGCAGCAAGGGCCTCAGGGCTAATGAAAAACTGTTTTTT. The full variable domain, its missing parts supplied by reference TRBV7-9 and TRBJ1-4, is DTGVSQNPRHKITKRGQNVTFRCDPISEHNRLYWYRQTLGQGPEFLTYFQNEAQLEKSRLLSDRFSAERPKGSFSTLEIQRTEQGDSAMYLCASSKGLRANEKLFFGSGTQLSVL.

The genes are TRBV5-1 and TRBJ1-3, with 9 bases matching TRBD1. V lost 0 bases to trimming and J lost 0 bases; unmatched junction nucleotides: 16. Germline V CDR1 and CDR2: SGHRS, YFSETQ. This CDR3 region has 21 residues. This CDR3 is CASSLEGSTGGGRPSGNTIYF. CDR3 nucleotide sequence: TGCGCCAGCAGCTTGGAAGGGAGCACAGGGGGCGGGAGGCCCTCTGGAAACACCATATATTTT.

The V gene is TRBV21-1, the J gene TRBJ1-1; TRBD1 is the table's D call and was not checked against the DNA. TRBV21-1 is a known pseudogene. CDR3 size: 12 residues. The CDR3 region has the DNA TGTGCCAATGGACAGGGAGACACTGAAGCTTTCTTT. It specifies CANGQGDTEAFF.

The chain is built from TRBV28 and TRBJ2-1; D unresolved. CDR1 is MDHEN, CDR2 SYDVKM, per germline. There are 13 residues in the CDR3. V lost 3 bases, J lost 9 bases, and 12 bases lay in between. CDR3 loop: CASSFPLSGEQFF. The CDR3 coding sequence is TGTGCCAGCAGTTTCCCGCTATCCGGTGAGCAGTTCTTC.

V usage is TRBV13 and J usage is TRBJ2-3; D is unclear. Trimming left V 5 bases short and J 0 bases short, with 9 bases between. The CDR3 sequence is 14 residues long. Germline-derived CDR1 and CDR2 are PRHDT and FYEKMQ (reference sequence). The CDR3 spells CASSRYRSTDTQYF. CDR3 sequence (DNA): TGTGCCAGCAGCCGATATAGAAGCACAGATACGCAGTATTTT.

J is TRBJ1-4 and V is TRBV28; tentative D call: TRBD1 (5 bases). Trimming shortened V by 4 bases and J by 7 bases, and 13 bases separated the two germline ends. The germline V gene encodes CDR1 MDHEN and CDR2 SYDVKM. This CDR3 is built from 14 residues. The CDR3 bases are TGTGCCAGCAGTTCAGCAGAGCAGGGTGAAAAACTGTTTTTT. As protein: CASSSAEQGEKLFF.

The rearrangement uses TRBV5-5 and TRBJ2-2; TRBD2 matches at 10 bases. Germline V gene lookup returns CDR1 SGHKS and CDR2 YYEKEE (reference sequence). V was clipped by 4 bases and J by 9 bases; unmatched bases: 12. CDR3 length: 16 residues. The CDR3 coding sequence is TGTGCCAGCAGCCGTGCGGGACTAGCGTCTCTCAGGGAGCTGTTTTTT. Residues: CASSRAGLASLRELFF.

The rearrangement joins TRBV6-5 to TRBJ1-6, with 11 bases aligning to TRBD1. This CDR3 comprises 15 residues. Looked up from germline, CDR1 is MNHEY and CDR2 is SVGAGI. Trimming cost V 5 bases and J 6 bases; bases outside gene matches: 3. The CDR3 loop reads CASSPDRGLNSPLHF. As DNA, the CDR3 is TGTGCCAGCAGTCCGGACAGGGGGCTTAATTCACCCCTCCACTTT.

This chain connects TRBV7-2 to TRBJ2-3; 7 nucleotides line up with TRBD2. This CDR3 spans 15 amino acids. The germline V gene has CDR1 SGHTA and CDR2 FQGNSA. With 3 bases clipped from V and 1 base from J, the junction kept 4 bases outside the gene matches. The CDR3 bases are TGTGCCAGCAGCTTTGGGGGGAGGGGCACAGATACGCAGTATTTT. Encoded protein: CASSFGGRGTDTQYF. The variable domain in full, with the rest retrieved from reference TRBV7-2 and TRBJ2-3, is GAGVSQSPSNKVTEKGKDVELRCDPISGHTALYWYRQSLGQGLEFLIYFQGNSAPDKSGLPSDRFSAERTGGSVSTLTIQRTQQEDSAVYLCASSFGGRGTDTQYFGPGTRLTVL.

CDR3 nucleotides: TGTGCCAGCAGCCAAGAGGCCGGGGAAGGAAACACCATATATTTT. Amino acids: CASSQEAGEGNTIYF. This rearrangement joins TRBV4-2 to TRBJ1-3; no clear D gene. V was pared by 0 bases and J by 4 bases, with 10 bases between. This CDR3 contains 15 residues. Germline assignment: CDR1 LGHNA and CDR2 YNFKEQ.